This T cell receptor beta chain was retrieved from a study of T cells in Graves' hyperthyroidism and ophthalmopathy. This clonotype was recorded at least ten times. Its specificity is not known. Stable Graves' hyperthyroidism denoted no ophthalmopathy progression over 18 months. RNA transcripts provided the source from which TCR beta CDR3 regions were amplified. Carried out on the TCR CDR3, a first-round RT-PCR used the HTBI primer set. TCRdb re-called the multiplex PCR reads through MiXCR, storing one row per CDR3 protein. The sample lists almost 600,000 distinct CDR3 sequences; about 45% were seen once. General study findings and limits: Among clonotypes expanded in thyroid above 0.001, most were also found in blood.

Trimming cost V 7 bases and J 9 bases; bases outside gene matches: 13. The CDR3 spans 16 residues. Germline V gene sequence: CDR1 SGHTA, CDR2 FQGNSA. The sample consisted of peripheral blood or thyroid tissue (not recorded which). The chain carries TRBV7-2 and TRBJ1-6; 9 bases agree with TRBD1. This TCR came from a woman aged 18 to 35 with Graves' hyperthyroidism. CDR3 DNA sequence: TGTGCCAGCACCCCTACTTTGGGGACAGGGAGTTCACCCCTCCACTTT. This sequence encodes CASTPTLGTGSSPLHF.